These 6 T cell receptor beta chains share one sample of origin, sequenced in a study of control samples from healthy donors and cancer patients. TCRdb keeps only in-frame clones here, not all; method: immunoSEQ multiplex PCR. The data show 150,000 to 200,000 clones, 90% to 95% seen once. Sample: blood. Source of these receptors: a man aged 30-40 years in good health.

The V call is TRBV7-2, the J call TRBJ1-2; D may be TRBD1 (6 bases). This CDR3 has 15 amino acids. Trimming stripped 1 base from V and 4 bases from J, with 13 bases between. Looked up from germline, CDR1 is SGHTA and CDR2 is FQGNSA. CDR3 DNA: TGTGCCAGCAGCTTAGTGGTGGACAGCCTCTATGGCTACACCTTC. This sequence encodes CASSLVVDSLYGYTF.

The V gene is TRBV6-5, the J gene TRBJ2-7, with TRBD1 matching 9 bases. Trimming took 6 bases from V and 4 from J; bases not matched to a gene: 10. The CDR3 has 15 residues. Germline V gene sequence: CDR1 MNHEY, CDR2 SVGAGI. The DNA of the CDR3 is TGTGCCAGCAGCGTGGGACAGGGCTACACATACGAGCAGTACTTC. Translating it yields CASSVGQGYTYEQYF.

The chain couples TRBV5-1 to TRBJ1-3, with 12 bases matching TRBD1. Trimming removed 0 bases from V and 4 bases from J; junction bases left unmatched: 2. Germline CDR1 reads SGHRS; CDR2 reads YFSETQ. This CDR3 is 16 amino acids long. DNA for the CDR3: TGCGCCAGCAGCTTGGAGGGACAGGGGGCAGGAAACACCATATATTTT. Translation gives CASSLEGQGAGNTIYF.

The gene calls are TRBV5-1 and TRBJ1-2; D is perhaps TRBD1 (6 bases). The CDR3 covers 15 residues. The V gene's germline CDR1 is SGHRS and CDR2 YFSETQ. V lost 0 bases and J 6 bases, leaving 15 bases between the germline ends. The CDR3 bases are TGCGCCAGCAGCTTGGCCGGCAGGGGAGGCGATGGCTACACCTTC. This sequence encodes CASSLAGRGGDGYTF. The full variable domain, completed using reference TRBV5-1 and TRBJ1-2, is KAGVTQTPRYLIKTRGQQVTLSCSPISGHRSVSWYQQTPGQGLQFLFEYFSETQRNKGNFPGRFSGRQFSNSRSEMNVSTLELGDSALYLCASSLAGRGGDGYTFGSGTRLTVV.

The chain uses TRBV5-1 and TRBJ2-5; 13 bases are shared with TRBD2. This CDR3 region has 15 residues. The germline V gene has CDR1 SGHRS and CDR2 YFSETQ. V lost 4 bases and J lost 5; bases outside the gene matches: 5. CDR3 in amino acids: CASSPWGLAGETQYF. The CDR3 DNA sequence: TGCGCCAGCAGCCCGTGGGGACTAGCGGGGGAGACCCAGTACTTC.

This clone was detected only a few times. The rearrangement links TRBV5-6 to TRBJ1-4; D call uncertain. Trimming shortened V by 1 base and J by 2 bases, and 3 bases separated the two germline ends. Germline CDR1 and CDR2: SGHDT and YYEEEE. The length of the CDR3 is 13 residues. The CDR3 nucleotides are TGTGCCAGCAGCTTGCCTACTAATGAAAAACTGTTTTTT. Protein product: CASSLPTNEKLFF. The full variable domain, with the rest looked up from reference TRBV5-6 and TRBJ1-4, is DAGVTQSPTHLIKTRGQQVTLRCSPKSGHDTVSWYQQALGQGPQFIFQYYEEEERQRGNFPDRFSGHQFPNYSSELNVNALLLGDSALYLCASSLPTNEKLFFGSGTQLSVL.